The T cell receptor beta chain described here comes from a study of T cell repertoires in cytomegalovirus infection. Whole-study results and caveats: Of the TCR beta families, the public ones yielded a cumulative frequency that identified carriers of CMV plus the relevant HLA.

The germline CDR1 and CDR2 sequences are MDHEN and SYDVKM. J gave up 3 bases and V 6 bases, and 12 bases lay outside the gene matches. The length of the CDR3 is 16 residues. TCRdb fed the reads into MiXCR, producing one record per CDR3 protein. The table records 300,000 or so distinct CDR3 sequences, roughly a quarter of them present only once. Notes on this clonotype: What it binds is not known.

Sequencing was done on a sample of PBMCs. The rearrangement uses TRBV28 and TRBJ2-7, with 9 bases matching TRBD1. The TCR was taken from a human donor in good health (CMV status not recorded). Some clones in this sample may be carry-over from other donors' samples. The CDR3 DNA sequence: TGTGCCAGCAGATCCCCGGGACAGGGCAAGGGCTACGAGCAGTACTTC. Encoded protein: CASRSPGQGKGYEQYF.